These 13 T cell receptor beta chains share one sample of origin, sequenced in a study of identical twins. TCRdb re-called the 5' RACE reads through MiXCR, storing one row per CDR3 protein. The data hold approximately 230,000 distinct CDR3 sequences, with over 12% observed a single time. What was sequenced was memory (CD45RO+) T cells sorted from blood. These receptor sequences come from a woman aged 18 to 35 in good health.

A few counts support this clonotype. This sequence joins TRBV5-1 and TRBJ2-7, with 8 nucleotides matching TRBD2. V trimming: 2 bases; J trimming: 4 bases; junction bases outside the gene matches: 8. Germline V lookup: CDR1 SGHRS, CDR2 YFSETQ. This CDR3 spans 15 amino acids. CDR3 sequence: CASSLLDSGGYEQYF. In nucleotides, the CDR3 is TGCGCCAGCAGCTTACTGGACAGCGGGGGTTACGAGCAGTACTTC.

This clonotype has only a few counts. This chain links TRBV7-9 with TRBJ1-4; 7 nucleotides align to TRBD1. CDR1 and CDR2 (germline): SEHNR, FQNEAQ (reference sequence). Unmatched junction bases numbered 8, after V lost 5 bases and J lost 8 bases. This CDR3 is 14 amino acids long. The CDR3: CASSPHQGGEKLFF. The CDR3 DNA sequence: TGTGCCAGCAGCCCCCATCAGGGGGGCGAAAAACTGTTTTTT. Full variable domain (rest looked up from reference TRBV7-9 and TRBJ1-4): DTGVSQNPRHKITKRGQNVTFRCDPISEHNRLYWYRQTLGQGPEFLTYFQNEAQLEKSRLLSDRFSAERPKGSFSTLEIQRTEQGDSAMYLCASSPHQGGEKLFFGSGTQLSVL.

This clonotype was counted many times. The CDR3 spells CASSLSGNQPQHF. CDR3 nucleotides: TGTGCCAGCAGCTTATCTGGCAATCAGCCCCAGCATTTT. The V and J genes are TRBV7-9 and TRBJ1-5, with no clear D. This CDR3 is 13 amino acids long. The V end was cut by 2 bases, the J end by 2 bases, with 4 bases between. Germline lookup yields CDR1 SEHNR and CDR2 FQNEAQ (reference sequence). The entire variable domain, with the rest obtained from reference TRBV7-9 and TRBJ1-5, is as follows: DTGVSQNPRHKITKRGQNVTFRCDPISEHNRLYWYRQTLGQGPEFLTYFQNEAQLEKSRLLSDRFSAERPKGSFSTLEIQRTEQGDSAMYLCASSLSGNQPQHFGDGTRLSIL.

A remark on this clonotype: One end of the junction is discordant with germline, which a read error may explain. V gene TRBV6-2 or TRBV6-3 combines with J gene TRBJ1-2; D uncertain. This CDR3 has 15 amino acids. Germline CDR1 reads MNHEY; CDR2 reads SVGEGT. The CDR3 coding sequence is TGTGCCAGCAGTTACTCTGCCGCGCGGCAAAATGGTTACACCTTC. Protein: CASSYSAARQNGYTF.

J is TRBJ2-3 and V is TRBV4-1, with 7 bases fitting TRBD2. From germline, CDR1 is MGHRA and CDR2 YSYEKL. V was clipped by 2 bases and J by 6 bases; unmatched bases: 8. The CDR3 loop spans 15 amino acids. The CDR3 DNA is TGCGCCAGCAGCCAAACGGGACTACGTTCCGATACGCAGTATTTT. The encoded protein is CASSQTGLRSDTQYF.

In nucleotides, the CDR3 is TGTGCTAGTGGTTACGACCTTCTGGGGAATTCACCCCTCCACTTT. Translating it yields CASGYDLLGNSPLHF. The chain links TRBV12-5 to TRBJ1-6; D gene unclear. Germline CDR1 is LGHNT and CDR2 is FRNRAP. V was shortened by 4 bases and J by 7 bases, with 14 bases between the two germline ends. CDR3 length: 15 residues.

This clonotype was seen ten or more times. The V gene is TRBV12-3 or TRBV12-4, the J gene TRBJ1-2; no clear D gene. This CDR3 spans 15 amino acids. V lost 3 bases, J lost 4 bases, and 15 bases lay in between. CDR3 loop: CASSFRRRGGYGYTF. Written as DNA, the CDR3 is TGTGCCAGCAGTTTTAGAAGGCGAGGAGGCTATGGCTACACCTTC.

This clonotype has a handful of counts. The chain uses TRBV28 and TRBJ2-5; no definite D call. The germline V gene encodes CDR1 MDHEN and CDR2 SYDVKM. CDR3 length: 12 residues. The germline V and J ends were trimmed by 3 bases and 10 bases, with 12 bases remaining between them. CDR3 protein: CASSFRLTNQYF. The CDR3, as DNA: TGTGCCAGCAGTTTTCGGTTGACAAACCAGTACTTC. Supplemented by reference TRBV28 and TRBJ2-5, the full variable domain reads DVKVTQSSRYLVKRTGEKVFLECVQDMDHENMFWYRQDPGLGLRLIYFSYDVKMKEKGDIPEGYSVSREKKERFSLILESASTNQTSMYLCASSFRLTNQYFGPGTRLLVL.

This clonotype has more than one count but fewer than ten. J is TRBJ2-5 and V is TRBV6-5; 12 bases are a match to TRBD1. V lost 0 bases and J lost 11; bases outside the gene matches: 7. Per germline, CDR1 MNHEY and CDR2 SVGAGI. The CDR3 has 15 amino acids. The CDR3 bases are TGTGCCAGCAGTTACTCCCCCGGGACAGGGGGCCATCAGTACTTC. Translated, it gives CASSYSPGTGGHQYF.

This clonotype was seen only a few times. The DNA for the CDR3 is TGCGCCAGCAGTGGGACAGGGCGAAGCAATGAGCAGTTCTTC. The encoded protein is CASSGTGRSNEQFF. V gene TRBV5-1 combines with J gene TRBJ2-1; 9 bases match TRBD1. The CDR3 loop spans 14 amino acids. Trimming at V came to 5 bases and at J to 6 bases, leaving 6 bases not matched to a gene. CDR1 is SGHRS, CDR2 YFSETQ, per germline.

The chain recombines TRBV3-1 with TRBJ2-1, with D tentatively TRBD2 (6 bases). The CDR3 sequence is 16 residues long. The V gene's germline CDR1 is LGHDT and CDR2 YNNKEL (reference sequence). V was trimmed by 0 bases and J by 7 bases, leaving 16 bases between them. DNA for the CDR3: TGTGCCAGCAGCCAAGACCCGGGGGTCCTAAGAAATGAGCAGTTCTTC. Its translation: CASSQDPGVLRNEQFF.

This clonotype showed up just a few times. The chain couples TRBV7-9 to TRBJ2-5; 9 bases fit TRBD2. In germline, CDR1 is SEHNR, CDR2 FQNEAQ (reference sequence). V lost 6 bases to trimming and J lost 5 bases; unmatched junction nucleotides: 7. This CDR3 region has 14 residues. The CDR3 spells CASSISSGRETQYF. CDR3 nucleotides: TGTGCCAGCAGTATATCAAGCGGGAGGGAGACCCAGTACTTC.

This chain connects TRBV2 to TRBJ2-3; TRBD2 agrees at 15 bases. The CDR3 runs to 19 residues. Germline V CDR1 and CDR2: SNHLY, FYNNEI. CDR3 bases: TGTACCTGCAGTTTAGTCGGGACTAGCGGGGGGACTAGCACAGATACGCAGTATTTT. Protein: CTCSLVGTSGGTSTDTQYF.